Listed here is a single T cell receptor beta chain. The data were taken from a study of control samples from healthy donors and cancer patients. Here immunoSEQ multiplex PCR was the method, and the copy in TCRdb shows in-frame clones only, minus some. Among about 130,000 clones, roughly 94% were seen once, and the ten largest hold approximately 15%. This receptor was taken from a man in his sixties with colorectal cancer. What was sequenced was PBMCs.

The CDR3 loop reads CASSLGGGQPQHF. DNA for the CDR3: TGTGCCAGCAGTTTAGGGGGCGGTCAGCCCCAGCATTTT. V is TRBV12-3 or TRBV12-4 and J is TRBJ1-5; tentative D call: TRBD1 (5 bases). The CDR3 runs to 13 residues. The ends were cut back, 1 base at V and 6 bases at J, with 7 bases in the middle.